The rows below give T cell receptor beta chains drawn from one sample of a study of blood T cells in healthy people across ages. TCRdb reprocessed the 5' RACE reads via MiXCR and lists one record per CDR3 protein. The sample carries 550,000 to 750,000 distinct CDR3 sequences, around 20% recorded once. Sequencing used blood. The receptors originated from a man aged 65 to 79 in good health. The CDR3 runs from the conserved cysteine through the conserved F or W. Fields, in order: J gene, V gene, CDR3 protein.

j_call: TRBJ1-1; v_call: TRBV3-1; cdr3_aa: CASSDVTGTEAFF
j_call: TRBJ1-1; v_call: TRBV6-2/TRBV6-3; cdr3_aa: CASSNQGLGNTEAFF
j_call: TRBJ2-7; v_call: TRBV5-1; cdr3_aa: CASSLDRGPYEQYF
j_call: TRBJ2-5; v_call: TRBV20-1; cdr3_aa: CSARDPQGREETQYF
j_call: TRBJ2-1; v_call: TRBV6-5; cdr3_aa: CASSYSTRLAGYNEQFF
j_call: TRBJ2-1; v_call: TRBV20-1; cdr3_aa: CSARDPSSGSQYNEQFF
j_call: TRBJ1-1; v_call: TRBV11-2; cdr3_aa: CASSLLQKGGGEAFF
j_call: TRBJ2-2; v_call: TRBV2; cdr3_aa: CASGELGRTGELFF
j_call: TRBJ1-2; v_call: TRBV20-1; cdr3_aa: CSGPAAGGGGYGYTF
j_call: TRBJ2-5; v_call: TRBV27; cdr3_aa: CASSLFRGETQYF
j_call: TRBJ2-3; v_call: TRBV12-3/TRBV12-4; cdr3_aa: CASSEPVRDTQYF
j_call: TRBJ2-7; v_call: TRBV10-3; cdr3_aa: CAISPSGQGTHEQYF
j_call: TRBJ2-5; v_call: TRBV9; cdr3_aa: CASSPHGDRETQYF
j_call: TRBJ2-7; v_call: TRBV5-1; cdr3_aa: CASSLDTGTSGRSYEQYF
j_call: TRBJ2-5; v_call: TRBV30; cdr3_aa: CAWSVSRGETQYF
j_call: NA; v_call: TRBV7-9; cdr3_aa: CASSLPQGQDEQYF
j_call: TRBJ2-6; v_call: TRBV5-1; cdr3_aa: CASSLEGEHSGANVLTF
j_call: TRBJ2-1; v_call: TRBV29-1; cdr3_aa: CSVVDRGVEQFF
j_call: TRBJ1-1; v_call: TRBV10-3; cdr3_aa: CAALDWIGAAFF
j_call: TRBJ1-5; v_call: TRBV6-1; cdr3_aa: CASSETGNQPQHF
j_call: TRBJ2-1; v_call: TRBV20-1; cdr3_aa: CSASVAGGVSYNEQFF
j_call: TRBJ2-1; v_call: TRBV20-1; cdr3_aa: CSARKGDNEQFF
j_call: TRBJ2-2; v_call: TRBV20-1; cdr3_aa: CSARAAGAVGTGELFF
j_call: TRBJ1-2; v_call: TRBV7-2; cdr3_aa: CASSMTGSNYGYTF
j_call: TRBJ1-5; v_call: TRBV6-2/TRBV6-3; cdr3_aa: CASSYTGSNQPQHF
j_call: TRBJ2-2; v_call: TRBV29-1; cdr3_aa: CSAARAKNTGELFF
j_call: TRBJ1-6; v_call: TRBV11-2; cdr3_aa: CASSSGGGQQNSPLHF
j_call: TRBJ2-1; v_call: TRBV29-1; cdr3_aa: CSVEDMASGGYNEQFF
j_call: TRBJ2-3; v_call: TRBV20-1; cdr3_aa: CSARAGTDTQYF
j_call: TRBJ1-3; v_call: TRBV4-1; cdr3_aa: CASSQDGDRYNTIYF
j_call: TRBJ2-7; v_call: TRBV7-9; cdr3_aa: CASSPGLAGGLTYEQYF
j_call: TRBJ2-1; v_call: TRBV7-2; cdr3_aa: CASSKSGGLYNEQFF
j_call: TRBJ1-5; v_call: TRBV12-3/TRBV12-4; cdr3_aa: CASSLGGQGPIVAQHF
j_call: TRBJ2-7; v_call: TRBV18; cdr3_aa: CASSPKAGGPHEQYF
j_call: TRBJ1-5; v_call: TRBV19; cdr3_aa: CASSSRQAGNQPQHF
j_call: TRBJ2-5; v_call: TRBV20-1; cdr3_aa: CSARGAGVRKTQYF